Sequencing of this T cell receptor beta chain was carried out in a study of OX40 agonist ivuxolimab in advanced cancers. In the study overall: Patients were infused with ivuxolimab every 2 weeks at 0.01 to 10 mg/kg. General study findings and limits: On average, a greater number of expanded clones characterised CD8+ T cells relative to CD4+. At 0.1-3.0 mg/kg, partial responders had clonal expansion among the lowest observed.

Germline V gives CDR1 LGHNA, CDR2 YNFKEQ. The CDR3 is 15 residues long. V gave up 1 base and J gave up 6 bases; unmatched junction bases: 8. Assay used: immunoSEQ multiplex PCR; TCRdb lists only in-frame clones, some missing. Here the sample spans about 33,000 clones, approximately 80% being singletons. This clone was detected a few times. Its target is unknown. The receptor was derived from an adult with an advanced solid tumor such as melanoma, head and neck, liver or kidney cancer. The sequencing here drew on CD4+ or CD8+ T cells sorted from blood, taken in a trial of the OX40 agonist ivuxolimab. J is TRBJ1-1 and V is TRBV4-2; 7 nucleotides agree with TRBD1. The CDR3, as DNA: TGTGCCAGCAGCCAAGCTCGGCAGGGGGTCCCTGAAGCTTTCTTT. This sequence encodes CASSQARQGVPEAFF.